What follows describes a single T cell receptor beta chain. From blood CD8+ and CD4+ T cells, TCR beta sequences were generated. This sample stems from a study of CD8 T cells in Susac syndrome. V was shortened by 4 bases and J by 8 bases, with 15 bases between the two germline ends. This CDR3 comprises 14 residues. About 0.5 to 1 ug RNA was reverse transcribed with random hexamers. Amplification of TCR beta CDR3 used immunoSEQ multiplex PCR across 54 Vbeta and 13 Jbeta. One entry per CDR3 protein, called by TCRdb with MiXCR from the immunoSEQ multiplex PCR reads. The sample lists 330,000 or so distinct CDR3 sequences; 85% were seen once.

The origin of this receptor is a human donor with multiple sclerosis. The genes are TRBV23-1 and TRBJ2-1; a weak D match, TRBD2 (5 bases). TRBV23-1 is an open reading frame, and its role is uncertain. Sequences were obtained from CD8+ T cells from PBMCs. The CDR3 nucleotides read TGCGCCAGCAGTCCCCCTGCGGGTGCGGATGAGCAGTTCTTC. Translation: CASSPPAGADEQFF.